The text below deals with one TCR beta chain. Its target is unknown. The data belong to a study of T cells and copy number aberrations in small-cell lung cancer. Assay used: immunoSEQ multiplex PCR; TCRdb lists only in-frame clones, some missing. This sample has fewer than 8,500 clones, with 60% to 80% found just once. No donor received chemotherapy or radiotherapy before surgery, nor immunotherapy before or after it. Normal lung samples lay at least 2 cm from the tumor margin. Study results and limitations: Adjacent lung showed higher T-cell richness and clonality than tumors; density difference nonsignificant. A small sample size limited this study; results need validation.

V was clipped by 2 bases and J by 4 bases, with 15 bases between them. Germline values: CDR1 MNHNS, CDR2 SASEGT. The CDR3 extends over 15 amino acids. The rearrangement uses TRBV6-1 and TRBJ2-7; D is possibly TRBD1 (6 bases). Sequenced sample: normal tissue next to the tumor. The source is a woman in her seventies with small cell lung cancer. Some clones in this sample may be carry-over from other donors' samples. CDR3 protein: CASSEPVDSPYEQYF. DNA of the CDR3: TGTGCCAGCAGTGAACCCGTGGACAGCCCGTACGAGCAGTACTTC.